This entry lists 5 T cell receptor beta chains sequenced from one sample in a study of vaccination and CD4 T cells after COVID-19. Cultured CD4+ T-cell DNA underwent Oncomine TCR Beta short-read sequencing. TCRdb itself ran the PCR reads through MiXCR, one entry per CDR3 protein. The repertoire consists of nearly 8,000 distinct CDR3 sequences, with roughly 58% occurring once and the leading ten covering approximately 35%. No antigen has been assigned to these receptors. Treatment meaning: approximately nine-day PBMC culture with coronavirus spike peptide pools or control peptides (ViraFEST assay). What was sequenced was CD4+ T cells from blood, cultured in vitro. The receptors stem from a human donor who had recovered from COVID-19.

This chain links TRBV5-1 with TRBJ1-1; unclear D gene. Germline loops: CDR1 SGHRS, CDR2 YFSETQ. V lost 0 bases and J 1 base, leaving 7 bases between the germline ends. CDR3 length equals 14 residues. The CDR3 region has the DNA TGCGCCAGCAGCTTGGGGGGTAGGAACACTGAAGCTTTCTTT. Translating gives CASSLGGRNTEAFF.

V gene TRBV5-1 combines with J gene TRBJ2-1; 16 bases are shared with TRBD2. This CDR3 has 18 residues. CDR1 and CDR2 (germline): SGHRS, YFSETQ. J was trimmed by 8 bases and V by 1 base; bases with no gene match: 9. The chain's CDR3 is CASSLTSGTSGGAHEQFF. The CDR3 DNA reads TGCGCCAGCAGCTTGACCTCCGGGACTAGCGGGGGGGCCCATGAGCAGTTCTTC.

In this sample, this clonotype turned up a few times. The rearrangement joins TRBV6-1 to TRBJ2-7, with 7 bases that match TRBD1. The germline gives CDR1 MNHNS, CDR2 SASEGT. V gave up 1 base and J gave up 0 bases; unmatched junction bases: 6. The CDR3 extends over 16 amino acids. CDR3 in DNA: TGTGCCAGCAGTGAAGAAATAGGGACAGCCTCCTACGAGCAGTACTTC. It specifies CASSEEIGTASYEQYF.

This clonotype was counted a few times. The rearrangement links TRBV6-1 to TRBJ1-5, with unresolved D. Germline V gene data show CDR1 as MNHNS and CDR2 as SASEGT. The CDR3 covers 13 residues. Trimming took off 6 bases at V and 4 bases at J, with 10 bases between the two ends. As DNA, the CDR3 is TGTGCCAGCAGCCCCCGGATAAATCAGCCCCAGCATTTT. Translation gives CASSPRINQPQHF.

The J gene is TRBJ1-5, the V gene TRBV24-1; D call uncertain. This CDR3 comprises 12 residues. V was shortened by 9 bases and J by 4 bases, with 9 bases between the two germline ends. CDR1 and CDR2 from the germline V gene are KGHDR and SFDVKD. The CDR3 is CATQTANQPQHF. The CDR3 DNA follows: TGTGCCACCCAAACAGCAAATCAGCCCCAGCATTTT.